This T cell receptor beta chain emerged from a study of blood T cell repertoires in COVID-19. Study details: T cells, B-cell-depleted T cells, or PBMCs provided the cDNA or gDNA that served as material.

Per the original data handling: It was from reference gene primer amplification that nucleated cell counts were estimated. The method was immunoSEQ multiplex PCR; TCRdb's version includes in-frame clones alone and lacks a portion of them. The D gene and trimming were derived from the DNA, and the V and J assignments and clone size from that table. The sample includes a few hundred thousand clones, approximately 84% of them seen just once. V was clipped by 3 bases and J by 7 bases; unmatched bases: 4. In germline, CDR1 is MDHEN, CDR2 SYDVKM. CDR3 length: 15 residues. Clinical histories supplied by participants themselves formed the basis of cohort assignment. People in the exposed group encountered a COVID-19 case within 2 weeks before entering the study.

The sequence came from a woman aged 45-65 years who had been exposed to COVID-19. The rearrangement uses TRBV28 and TRBJ1-5; 12 bases are shared with TRBD1. The sample consisted of PBMCs or T cells enriched from blood (not recorded which). In DNA form, the CDR3 reads TGTGCCAGCAGTTTGGGACAGGGGGCAAGCCAGCCCCAGCATTTT. Its protein is CASSLGQGASQPQHF.